The 29 T cell receptor beta chains presented below share a single source sample, sequenced in a study of T cell changes during pregnancy in multiple sclerosis. Sequenced by immunoSEQ multiplex PCR; TCRdb stores in-frame clones only, minus some. This table holds approximately 90,000 clones, 85% to 95% found once. Sample: peripheral blood, taken after pregnancy. The receptors derive from a female donor with multiple sclerosis, enrolled in a pregnancy study.

The V and J genes are TRBV18 and TRBJ2-7; TRBD1 matches 8 bases. J was trimmed by 7 bases and V by 3 bases; bases with no gene match: 8. Germline CDR1 reads KGHSH; CDR2 reads LQKENI. There are 14 residues in the CDR3. CDR3 bases: TGTGCCAGCTCACCGGGGGACAGGCGAGGGGAGCAGTACTTC. This encodes CASSPGDRRGEQYF.

The chain has TRBV28 and TRBJ1-2; perhaps TRBD1 as D (5 bases). The ends were cut back, 8 bases at V and 7 bases at J, with 17 bases in the middle. The germline gives CDR1 MDHEN, CDR2 SYDVKM. This CDR3 region has 13 residues. CDR3 sequence (DNA): TGTGCCAGCCTCCCCCAGGGTTTTGGTGGCTACACCTTC. Translating it yields CASLPQGFGGYTF.

The rearrangement uses TRBV4-2 and TRBJ1-1; the match to TRBD1 covers 8 bases. The CDR3 contains 13 residues. In germline, CDR1 is LGHNA, CDR2 YNFKEQ. The trim removed 3 bases at V and 7 bases at J, leaving 4 bases unmatched. CDR3 coding DNA: TGTGCCAGCAGCCACGGACAGGGCCTTGAAGCTTTCTTT. Protein product: CASSHGQGLEAFF.

The chain has TRBV6-5 and TRBJ2-2, with 9 positions matching TRBD2. V was pared by 6 bases and J by 6 bases, with 5 bases of the junction left unmatched. Germline V gives CDR1 MNHEY, CDR2 SVGAGI. The CDR3 is made up of 14 amino acids. The CDR3 is CASSPGTSSGELFF. The CDR3 DNA sequence: TGTGCCAGCAGCCCCGGGACTAGCTCCGGGGAGCTGTTTTTT.

This sequence joins TRBV6-1 and TRBJ2-7; 8 bases agree with TRBD1. The germline V gene encodes CDR1 MNHNS and CDR2 SASEGT. The CDR3 sequence is 14 residues long. After removal of 6 bases from V and 6 bases from J, the junction contained 10 bases not matched to a gene. The CDR3 DNA sequence: TGTGCCAGCAGCCTGCTGGGACAGGAATCCGAGCAGTACTTC. Residues: CASSLLGQESEQYF.

This clone has just one count. In DNA, the CDR3 is TGTGCCAGCAGCTCCGGACAGGGGGATTACGAGCAGTACTTC. It yields the protein CASSSGQGDYEQYF. The chain combines TRBV7-2 with TRBJ2-7; 10 nucleotides match TRBD1. Looked up from germline, CDR1 is SGHTA and CDR2 is FQGNSA. Germline trimming cut 4 bases from V and 4 bases from J; bases unmatched to any gene: 4. The CDR3 runs to 14 residues. The whole variable domain, filled in from reference TRBV7-2 and TRBJ2-7, reads GAGVSQSPSNKVTEKGKDVELRCDPISGHTALYWYRQSLGQGLEFLIYFQGNSAPDKSGLPSDRFSAERTGGSVSTLTIQRTQQEDSAVYLCASSSGQGDYEQYFGPGTRLTVT.

The DNA of the CDR3 is TGTGCCAGCTCACCTCGCACACAGGGGGGCAATCAGCCCCAGCATTTT. It is translated as CASSPRTQGGNQPQHF. This chain joins TRBV18 and TRBJ1-5; 8 nucleotides agree with TRBD1. Trimming cost V 3 bases and J 2 bases; bases outside gene matches: 6. CDR3 length: 16 residues. In germline, CDR1 is KGHSH, CDR2 LQKENI.

This rearrangement joins TRBV7-9 to TRBJ1-2, with D perhaps TRBD1 (6 bases). CDR1 and CDR2 from the germline V gene are SEHNR and FQNEAQ (reference sequence). This CDR3 region has 16 residues. V dropped 5 bases and J dropped 0 bases, with 16 bases sitting between them. This CDR3 reads CASSHRQGGPNYGYTF. In DNA form, the CDR3 reads TGTGCCAGCAGCCACAGACAAGGGGGACCTAACTATGGCTACACCTTC.

The V gene is TRBV4-1, the J gene TRBJ2-1; 7 nucleotides line up with TRBD2. Germline V CDR1 and CDR2: MGHRA, YSYEKL. The CDR3 spans 15 residues. Germline trimming cut 2 bases from V and 7 bases from J; bases unmatched to any gene: 8. The CDR3 is CASSQLGLVSNEQFF. DNA for the CDR3: TGCGCCAGCAGCCAACTCGGACTAGTATCGAATGAGCAGTTCTTC.

The chain recombines TRBV6-6 with TRBJ1-1, with TRBD1 as a possible D gene (5 bases). The CDR3 length is 13 residues. Per germline, CDR1 MNHNY and CDR2 SVGAGI (reference sequence). V was trimmed by 0 bases and J by 4 bases, leaving 6 bases between them. The CDR3 protein is CASSYSGGTEAFF. The CDR3 DNA is TGTGCCAGCAGTTACTCCGGGGGCACTGAAGCTTTCTTT.

This clone has a single count. V gene TRBV6-6 combines with J gene TRBJ2-7, with 11 bases aligning to TRBD2. Germline CDR1 MNHNY, CDR2 SVGAGI (reference sequence). V was clipped by 2 bases and J by 6 bases; unmatched bases: 9. CDR3 length: 16 amino acids. The CDR3 coding sequence is TGTGCCAGCAGTTACCCCCCGACTAGCGGGATACTCGAGCAGTACTTC. It is translated as CASSYPPTSGILEQYF.

The V and J genes are TRBV12-5 and TRBJ1-1; TRBD1 aligns across 11 bases. V dropped 3 bases and J dropped 1; count of bases not matched to a gene: 4. CDR3 length: 16 amino acids. CDR1 is LGHNT and CDR2 is FRNRAP in the germline V gene. For the CDR3, the DNA is TGTGCTAGTGGTTTCGGGACAGGGGGGAGGAACACTGAAGCTTTCTTT. Protein: CASGFGTGGRNTEAFF.

V gene TRBV6-1 combines with J gene TRBJ2-7, with a possible D match to TRBD2 (5 bases). In germline, CDR1 is MNHNS, CDR2 SASEGT. V was trimmed by 2 bases and J by 4 bases, leaving 15 bases between them. The CDR3 sequence is 15 residues long. Here the CDR3 reads CASSESTGIQYEQYF. The CDR3 coding sequence is TGTGCCAGCAGTGAAAGTACGGGGATACAGTACGAGCAGTACTTC.

The CDR3: CASSDQGQSNQPQHF. CDR3 sequence (DNA): TGTGCCAGCAGTGACCAGGGGCAAAGCAATCAGCCCCAGCATTTT. The chain joins TRBV2 to TRBJ1-5; D is possibly TRBD1 (6 bases). Germline CDR1 and CDR2: SNHLY and FYNNEI. This CDR3 has 15 amino acids. Trimming cost V 3 bases and J 1 base, with 10 bases left between them.

This chain joins TRBV7-2 and TRBJ1-1; D is ambiguous. Germline CDR1 and CDR2: SGHTA and FQGNSA. The V end lost 3 bases, the J end lost 0 bases, and 8 bases lay between the germline ends. There are 14 residues in the CDR3. The CDR3 nucleotides read TGTGCCAGCAGCTTGCGGGGTCTGAACACTGAAGCTTTCTTT. This translates into CASSLRGLNTEAFF.

The chain combines TRBV4-2 with TRBJ1-1; 9 bases line up with TRBD1. The CDR3 has 15 amino acids. Per germline, CDR1 LGHNA and CDR2 YNFKEQ. The V and J ends lost 4 bases and 1 base, in that order; junction bases with no gene match: 4. The CDR3 sequence is CASSRADRGNTEAFF. The CDR3 DNA follows: TGTGCCAGCAGCCGAGCGGACAGGGGGAACACTGAAGCTTTCTTT.

The chain is built from TRBV4-1 and TRBJ2-5, with a possible D match to TRBD2 (6 bases). In germline, CDR1 is MGHRA, CDR2 YSYEKL. V lost 4 bases and J 5 bases, leaving 20 bases between the germline ends. The CDR3 has 16 amino acids. The CDR3 region has the DNA TGCGCCAGCAGCCTCTCCGGGACTGAGGTATCGGAGACCCAGTACTTC. Translated: CASSLSGTEVSETQYF.

The chain couples TRBV23-1 to TRBJ2-7; a weak D match, TRBD2 (5 bases). TRBV23-1 is labeled an ORF, and its function is uncertain. The CDR3 spans 12 residues. Trimming pared 7 bases from V and 3 bases from J, leaving 10 bases between. The CDR3, as DNA: TGCGCCAGCACAATCGAGGGCTACGAGCAGTACTTC. As protein: CASTIEGYEQYF.

The chain joins TRBV7-8 to TRBJ2-5, with TRBD2 matching 12 bases. Germline CDR1 and CDR2: SGHVS and FQNEAQ. The ends lost 2 bases at V and 1 base at J; junction bases unmatched: 5. The CDR3 length is 17 residues. CDR3 residues: CASSLIRTSGTQETQYF. For the CDR3, the DNA is TGTGCCAGCAGCTTAATCCGGACTAGCGGGACCCAAGAGACCCAGTACTTC.

This chain connects TRBV27 to TRBJ1-1; possible D gene TRBD1, 6 bases. Trimming shortened V by 2 bases and J by 4 bases, and 11 bases separated the two germline ends. The CDR3 has 14 amino acids. CDR1 is MNHEY and CDR2 is SMNVEV in the germline V gene (reference sequence). The CDR3 reads CASSLDGTFTEAFF. The CDR3 region has the DNA TGTGCCAGCAGTTTAGATGGGACATTCACTGAAGCTTTCTTT.

The rearrangement uses TRBV11-2 and TRBJ2-2; the match to TRBD1 covers 7 bases. V shed 5 bases and J 4 bases; nucleotides not matched to a gene: 7. In germline, CDR1 is SGHAT, CDR2 FQNNGV. The CDR3 has 15 amino acids. CDR3 sequence: CASSHPGQATGELFF. The CDR3 nucleotides are TGTGCCAGCAGCCACCCCGGACAGGCCACCGGGGAGCTGTTTTTT. Drawing the rest from reference TRBV11-2 and TRBJ2-2, the complete variable domain is EAGVAQSPRYKIIEKRQSVAFWCNPISGHATLYWYQQILGQGPKLLIQFQNNGVVDDSQLPKDRFSAERLKGVDSTLKIQPAKLEDSAVYLCASSHPGQATGELFFGEGSRLTVL.

The chain recombines TRBV18 with TRBJ1-5; 8 bases are a match to TRBD1. Germline assignment: CDR1 KGHSH and CDR2 LQKENI. This CDR3 spans 19 amino acids. The J segment lost 4 bases and the V segment lost 6 bases, leaving 20 bases of the junction unmatched. The CDR3 nucleotides are TGTGCCAGCTCGCAGCTTTCCCCCGGGACAGGCGCCCAAAATCAGCCCCAGCATTTT. Translating it yields CASSQLSPGTGAQNQPQHF.

The genes are TRBV7-2 and TRBJ1-5; the D is unclear. V dropped 0 bases and J dropped 7 bases, with 10 bases sitting between them. The germline gives CDR1 SGHTA, CDR2 FQGNSA. The CDR3 length is 14 residues. CDR3 loop: CASSLAHVSQPQHF. The CDR3 nucleotides read TGTGCCAGCAGCTTAGCCCATGTTAGCCAGCCCCAGCATTTT.

In this sample, this clone turned up once. This sequence joins TRBV4-3 and TRBJ2-2; D possibly corresponds to TRBD1 (7 bases). CDR3 length equals 17 residues. Looked up from germline, CDR1 is LGHNA and CDR2 is YSLEER. V lost 2 bases and J lost 3, with 16 bases in between. The CDR3 region has the DNA TGCGCCAGCAGCCAAACCGCGGAGGGGGCTGACACCGGGGAGCTGTTTTTT. Its translation is CASSQTAEGADTGELFF.

This clone was detected only a few times. This sample also contains other DNA sequences that code for the same CDR3. The rearrangement links TRBV29-1 to TRBJ2-3; 10 positions agree with TRBD1. The CDR3 is made up of 14 amino acids. Germline CDR1 is SQVTM and CDR2 is ANQGSEA. Trimming removed 6 bases from V and 4 bases from J; junction bases left unmatched: 7. The CDR3 nucleotides read TGCAGCGTGGGCGGGACAGGGGTTTCAGATACGCAGTATTTT. Its protein product is CSVGGTGVSDTQYF.

This chain connects TRBV7-9 to TRBJ1-5; 9 nucleotides align to TRBD1. With 4 bases clipped from V and 6 bases from J, the junction kept 16 bases outside the gene matches. The CDR3 consists of 18 residues. Germline V gives CDR1 SEHNR, CDR2 FQNEAQ (reference sequence). CDR3 amino acids: CASSSHVLGTGNGQPQHF. CDR3 DNA: TGTGCCAGCAGCTCACATGTCCTAGGGACAGGGAACGGTCAGCCCCAGCATTTT.

The chain combines TRBV30 with TRBJ2-7, with 9 positions matching TRBD1. With 5 bases clipped from V and 0 bases from J, the junction kept 2 bases outside the gene matches. This CDR3 has 13 amino acids. Germline lookup yields CDR1 GTSNPN and CDR2 SVGIG (reference sequence). The CDR3 coding sequence is TGTGCCTGGGACAGGGGGAGCTCCTACGAGCAGTACTTC. This codes for CAWDRGSSYEQYF.

CDR3 coding DNA: TGTGCCAGCAGCTTAATTCAGTCCTACGAGCAGTACTTC. Its protein product is CASSLIQSYEQYF. The chain recombines TRBV11-2 with TRBJ2-7; D remains ambiguous. The CDR3 spans 13 residues. V shed 2 bases and J shed 1 base, with 6 bases lying between them. CDR1 and CDR2 (germline): SGHAT, FQNNGV.

The rearrangement joins TRBV9 to TRBJ2-1, with D maybe TRBD2 (6 bases). The germline CDR1 and CDR2 sequences are SGDLS and YYNGEE. With 3 bases removed from V and 0 bases from J, the gap between germline ends came to 10 bases. This CDR3 is built from 15 residues. CDR3 in amino acids: CASSGLGSSYNEQFF. CDR3 DNA: TGTGCCAGCAGCGGACTAGGGAGCTCCTACAATGAGCAGTTCTTC.